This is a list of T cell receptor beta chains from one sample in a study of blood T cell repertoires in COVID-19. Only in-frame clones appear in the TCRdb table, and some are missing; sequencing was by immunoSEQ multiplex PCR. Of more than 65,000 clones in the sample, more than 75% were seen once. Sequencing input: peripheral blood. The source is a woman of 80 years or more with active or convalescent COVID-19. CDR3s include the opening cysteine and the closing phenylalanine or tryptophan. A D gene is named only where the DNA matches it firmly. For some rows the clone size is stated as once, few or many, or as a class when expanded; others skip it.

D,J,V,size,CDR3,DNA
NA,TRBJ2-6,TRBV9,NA,CASSVVDSSRSGANVLTF,TGTGCCAGCAGCGTAGTGGACAGCTCCCGCTCTGGGGCCAACGTCCTGACTTTC
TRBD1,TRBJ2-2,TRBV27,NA,CASSPLSFMGQGNTGELFF,TGTGCCAGCAGTCCCCTCAGTTTTATGGGACAGGGGAACACCGGGGAGCTGTTTTTT
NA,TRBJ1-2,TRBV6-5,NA,CATRGGIYGYTF,TGTGCCACCCGGGGGGGAATCTATGGCTACACCTTC
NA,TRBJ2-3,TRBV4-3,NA,CASSQAAAASTDTQYF,TGCGCCAGCAGCCAAGCTGCGGCGGCGAGCACAGATACGCAGTATTTT
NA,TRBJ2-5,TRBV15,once,CATSGDSQTQYF,TGTGCCACCAGCGGCGACAGTCAGACCCAGTACTTC
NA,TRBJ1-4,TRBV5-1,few,CASRAAGEKLFF,TGCGCCAGCAGGGCGGCGGGTGAAAAACTGTTTTTT
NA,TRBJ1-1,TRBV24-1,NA,CATSRINPGIGAFF,TGTGCCACCAGTAGAATCAACCCAGGGATCGGAGCTTTCTTT
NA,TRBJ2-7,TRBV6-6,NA,CASSRDTLDYEQYF,TGTGCCAGCAGCCGTGACACACTGGACTACGAGCAGTACTTC
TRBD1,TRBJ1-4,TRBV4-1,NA,CASSQDPQGAQFEKLFF,TGCGCCAGCAGCCAAGATCCCCAGGGGGCGCAATTTGAAAAACTGTTTTTT
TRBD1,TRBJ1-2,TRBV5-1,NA,CASSPGGQEPGYTF,TGCGCCAGCAGCCCAGGGGGTCAGGAGCCCGGCTACACCTTC
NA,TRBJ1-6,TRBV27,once,CASSFRGVNSPLHF,TGTGCCAGCAGTTTCAGGGGTGTTAATTCACCCCTCCACTTT
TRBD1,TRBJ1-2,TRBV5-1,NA,CASSLGGQENYGYTF,TGCGCCAGCAGCTTGGGCGGACAGGAGAACTATGGCTACACCTTC
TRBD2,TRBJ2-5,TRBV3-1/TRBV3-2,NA,CASTTLGLAGGGETQYF,TGTGCCAGCACCACCCTGGGACTAGCGGGGGGTGGAGAGACCCAGTACTTC
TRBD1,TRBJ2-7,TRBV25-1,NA,CASSRSGQVYEQYF,TGTGCCAGCAGTCGATCGGGACAGGTCTACGAGCAGTACTTC
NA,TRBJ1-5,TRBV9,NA,CASSGAGNQPQHF,TGTGCCAGCAGCGGGGCTGGCAATCAGCCCCAGCATTTT
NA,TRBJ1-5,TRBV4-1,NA,CASSQDAAYNQPQHF,TGCGCCAGCAGCCAAGATGCGGCCTACAATCAGCCCCAGCATTTT
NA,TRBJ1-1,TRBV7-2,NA,CASSLDTGRVNTEAFF,TGTGCCAGCAGCTTAGACACAGGCAGGGTGAACACTGAAGCTTTCTTT
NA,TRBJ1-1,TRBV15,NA,CATSRDKKNTEAFF,TGTGCCACCAGCAGAGATAAAAAGAACACTGAAGCTTTCTTT
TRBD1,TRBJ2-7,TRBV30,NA,CAWSVRQGVLYEQYF,TGTGCCTGGAGTGTAAGGCAGGGGGTACTCTACGAGCAGTACTTC
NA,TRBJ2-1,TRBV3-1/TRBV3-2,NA,CATEDRSSYNEQFF,TGTGCCACCGAAGACAGGAGCTCCTACAATGAGCAGTTCTTC
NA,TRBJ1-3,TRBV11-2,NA,CASSLSSFGVLRGTIYF,TGTGCCAGCAGCTTATCCTCTTTTGGGGTGTTGCGGGGGACCATATATTTT
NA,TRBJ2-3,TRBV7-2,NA,CASSPLRGDTQYF,TGTGCCAGCAGCCCCCTCCGCGGAGATACGCAGTATTTT
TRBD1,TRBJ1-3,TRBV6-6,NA,CASSYRGLDTIYF,TGTGCCAGCAGTTACAGGGGGCTGGACACCATATATTTT
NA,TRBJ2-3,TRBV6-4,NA,CASSQTTTSTDTQYF,TGTGCCAGCAGTCAGACTACAACCTCAACAGATACGCAGTATTTT
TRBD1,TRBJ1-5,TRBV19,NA,CASSSGTGIPQPQHF,TGTGCCAGTAGTTCCGGGACAGGCATTCCGCAGCCCCAGCATTTT
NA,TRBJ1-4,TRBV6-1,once,CASSDGGTGSEKLFF,TGTGCCAGCAGTGACGGCGGAACAGGGTCAGAAAAACTGTTTTTT
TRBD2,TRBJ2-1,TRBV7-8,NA,CASSLAIGGSQQFF,TGTGCCAGCAGCTTAGCAATAGGCGGGAGCCAGCAGTTCTTC
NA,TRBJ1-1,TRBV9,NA,CASSVAGTSTEAFF,TGTGCCAGCAGCGTAGCCGGGACATCTACTGAAGCTTTCTTT
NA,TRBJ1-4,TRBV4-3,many,CASSQGGEANEKLFF,TGCGCCAGCAGCCAAGGAGGCGAAGCTAATGAAAAACTGTTTTTT
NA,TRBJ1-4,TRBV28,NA,CASRPGTFGEKLFF,TGTGCCAGCAGGCCCGGGACATTCGGTGAAAAACTGTTTTTT
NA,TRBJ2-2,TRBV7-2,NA,CASSLEVGLPGELFF,TGTGCCAGCAGCTTAGAAGTGGGACTTCCCGGGGAGCTGTTTTTT
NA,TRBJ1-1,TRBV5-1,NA,CASSYEREGAFF,TGCGCCAGCAGCTATGAGCGGGAAGGGGCTTTCTTT
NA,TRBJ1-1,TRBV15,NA,CATSRDTGRTFF,TGTGCCACCAGCAGAGATACAGGGCGGACTTTCTTT
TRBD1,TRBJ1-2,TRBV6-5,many,CASIDRGLLGYTF,TGTGCCAGCATCGACAGGGGGCTTCTTGGCTACACCTTC
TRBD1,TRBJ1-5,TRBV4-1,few,CASSQIRTGFNQPQHF,TGCGCCAGCAGCCAAATCCGGACAGGGTTCAATCAGCCCCAGCATTTT
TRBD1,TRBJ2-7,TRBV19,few,CASSQRPGTGYREEQYF,TGTGCCAGTAGTCAGAGACCCGGGACAGGTTACCGGGAGGAGCAGTACTTC
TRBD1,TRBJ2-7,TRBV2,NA,CASRTTGVQSYEQYF,TGTGCCAGCAGAACAACAGGGGTCCAGTCCTACGAGCAGTACTTC
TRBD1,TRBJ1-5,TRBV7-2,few,CASSLVTGDQPQHF,TGTGCCAGCAGCTTAGTGACAGGGGATCAGCCCCAGCATTTT
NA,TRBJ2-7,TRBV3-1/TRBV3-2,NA,CASSRCRGGTYEQYF,TGTGCCAGCAGCCGCTGCCGAGGAGGGACCTACGAGCAGTACTTC
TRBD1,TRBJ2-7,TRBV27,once,CASSSPGTGPYEQYF,TGTGCCAGCAGTTCACCCGGGACAGGGCCGTACGAGCAGTACTTC
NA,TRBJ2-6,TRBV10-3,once,CAISDLDMFSGANVLTF,TGTGCCATCAGTGACCTCGACATGTTCTCTGGGGCCAACGTCCTGACTTTC
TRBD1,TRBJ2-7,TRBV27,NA,CASSRGGTGGREQYF,TGTGCCAGCAGTCGGGGGGGGACAGGGGGCAGGGAGCAGTACTTC
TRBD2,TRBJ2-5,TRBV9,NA,CASSVGVAGKETQYF,TGTGCCAGCAGCGTAGGAGTAGCGGGGAAAGAGACCCAGTACTTC
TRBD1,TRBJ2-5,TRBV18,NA,CASSSPGQGSQTQYF,TGTGCCAGCTCGTCCCCGGGACAGGGCTCACAGACCCAGTACTTC
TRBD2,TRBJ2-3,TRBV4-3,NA,CASSQGWGLTSASTDTQYF,TGCGCCAGCAGCCAAGGCTGGGGCCTAACTAGCGCCAGCACAGATACGCAGTATTTT
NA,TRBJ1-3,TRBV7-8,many,CASSLGTAGNTIYF,TGTGCCAGCAGCTTAGGGACAGCTGGAAACACCATATATTTT
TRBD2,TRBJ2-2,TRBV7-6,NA,CASILNSGGAGELFF,TGTGCCAGCATCCTAAATAGCGGGGGGGCCGGGGAGCTGTTTTTT
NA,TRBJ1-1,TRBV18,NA,CASSPAYSSDTEAFF,TGTGCCAGCTCACCCGCGTACAGCTCGGACACTGAAGCTTTCTTT
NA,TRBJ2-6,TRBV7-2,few,CASSLQSGAGANVLTF,TGTGCCAGCAGCTTACAATCAGGGGCCGGGGCCAACGTCCTGACTTTC
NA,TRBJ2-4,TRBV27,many,CASSLGGAPNIQYF,TGTGCCAGCAGTTTAGGTGGGGCCCCGAACATTCAGTACTTC
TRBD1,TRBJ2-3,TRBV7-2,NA,CASSPGQGTDTQYF,TGTGCCAGCAGCCCCGGACAGGGCACAGATACGCAGTATTTT
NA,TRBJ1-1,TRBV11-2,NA,CASSFSENTEAFF,TGTGCCAGCAGCTTTTCAGAGAACACTGAAGCTTTCTTT
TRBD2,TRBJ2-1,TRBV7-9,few,CASSLISGGSYNEQFF,TGTGCCAGCAGCTTAATAAGCGGGGGGTCCTACAATGAGCAGTTCTTC
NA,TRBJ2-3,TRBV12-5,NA,CASGLLAQYTDTQYF,TGTGCTAGTGGTTTGTTGGCACAGTACACAGATACGCAGTATTTT
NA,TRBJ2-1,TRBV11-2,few,CASSLTGRGGYEQFF,TGTGCCAGCAGCTTAACAGGCAGGGGTGGGTATGAGCAGTTCTTC
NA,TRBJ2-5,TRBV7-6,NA,CASSARIAETQYF,TGTGCCAGCAGCGCCCGGATAGCGGAGACCCAGTACTTC
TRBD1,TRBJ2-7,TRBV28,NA,CASSSPRQGWAYEQYF,TGTGCCAGCAGTTCCCCTCGACAGGGGTGGGCCTACGAGCAGTACTTC